The 13 T cell receptor beta chains below were found in one sample sequenced in a study of blood T cell repertoires in COVID-19. Only in-frame clones appear in the TCRdb table, and some are missing; sequencing was by immunoSEQ multiplex PCR. The table has about 60,000 clones, roughly 76% seen once. The sequenced sample was peripheral blood. The receptors shown here come from a man between 50 and 59 years old with active or convalescent COVID-19.

A few counts support this clone. The chain joins TRBV19 to TRBJ1-4; D gene unclear. Looked up from germline, CDR1 is LNHDA and CDR2 is SQIVND (reference sequence). V was shortened by 5 bases and J by 0 bases, with 16 bases between the two germline ends. The CDR3 is 17 amino acids. The CDR3 DNA reads TGTGCCAGTAGTGGAGGGAGGCAGAGAGCAACTAATGAAAAACTGTTTTTT. Translated, it gives CASSGGRQRATNEKLFF.

Here the CDR3 reads CASSLAPGELGEQYF. CDR3 nucleotide sequence: TGTGCCAGCAGCTTAGCTCCGGGAGAGCTAGGCGAGCAGTACTTC. The chain couples TRBV11-2 to TRBJ2-7; weak D call: TRBD2 (6 bases). The CDR3 runs 15 residues. Looked up from germline, CDR1 is SGHAT and CDR2 is FQNNGV. The ends were cut back, 1 base at V and 6 bases at J, with 16 bases in the middle.

The rearrangement links TRBV9 to TRBJ2-5; D unclear. This CDR3 is built from 13 residues. CDR1 is SGDLS, CDR2 YYNGEE, per germline. Trimming removed 6 bases at V and 1 base at J, with 10 bases between. CDR3 sequence reads: CASTPSSQETQYF. As DNA, the CDR3 is TGTGCCAGCACCCCCTCTTCCCAAGAGACCCAGTACTTC.

The chain links TRBV6-1 to TRBJ2-6; D is perhaps TRBD2 (7 bases). Germline V gene data show CDR1 as MNHNS and CDR2 as SASEGT. The V end lost 3 bases, the J end lost 2 bases, and 11 bases lay between the germline ends. This CDR3 spans 16 amino acids. Here the CDR3 DNA reads TGTGCCAGCAGTGAGACGGGGGGCACTGGGGCCAACGTCCTGACTTTC. This sequence encodes CASSETGGTGANVLTF.

The V call is TRBV5-6, the J call TRBJ1-1; 9 nucleotides line up with TRBD1. The CDR3 consists of 15 residues. V dropped 4 bases and J dropped 5; count of bases not matched to a gene: 9. Per the germline V gene, CDR1 is SGHDT and CDR2 is YYEEEE. The CDR3, as DNA: TGTGCCAGCAGCCAAAAACAGGGGGCTGTGACTGAAGCTTTCTTT. Its protein product is CASSQKQGAVTEAFF.

The V and J genes are TRBV5-4 and TRBJ1-1, with D unresolved. The CDR3 is 13 amino acids. Looked up from germline, CDR1 is SGHNT and CDR2 is YYREEE (reference sequence). V dropped 1 base and J dropped 7 bases, with 11 bases sitting between them. The CDR3 reads CASSLLPSREAFF. CDR3 in DNA: TGTGCCAGCAGCTTGTTACCCAGTCGTGAAGCTTTCTTT.

The chain combines TRBV7-7 with TRBJ2-2; D possibly corresponds to TRBD1 (5 bases). CDR3 size: 12 residues. From germline, CDR1 is SSHAT and CDR2 FNYEAQ (reference sequence). V was clipped by 5 bases and J by 5 bases, with 6 bases between them. CDR3 region: CASSQGTGELFF. In DNA form, the CDR3 reads TGTGCCAGCAGCCAGGGTACCGGGGAGCTGTTTTTT. Complete variable domain (other parts from reference TRBV7-7 and TRBJ2-2): GAGVSQSPRYKVTKRGQDVTLRCDPISSHATLYWYQQALGQGPEFLTYFNYEAQPDKSGLPSDRFSAERPEGSISTLTIQRTEQRDSAMYRCASSQGTGELFFGEGSRLTVL.

In this sample, this clone turned up once. The genes are TRBV7-9 and TRBJ2-7, with D possibly matching TRBD1 (7 bases). The CDR3 consists of 15 residues. Germline V gives CDR1 SEHNR, CDR2 FQNEAQ (reference sequence). V was clipped by 0 bases and J by 4 bases, with 13 bases between them. The CDR3 spells CASSLAQAGGYEQYF. CDR3 nucleotides: TGTGCCAGCAGCTTAGCACAGGCAGGGGGGTACGAGCAGTACTTC.

CDR3 region: CASSSLRGGEQYF. In DNA form, the CDR3 reads TGTGCCAGCAGCTCGTTGCGGGGGGGCGAGCAGTACTTC. This chain uses TRBV7-3 with TRBJ2-7, with 9 bases fitting TRBD2. The CDR3 is 13 amino acids. Germline loops: CDR1 SGHTA, CDR2 FQGTGA. The junction had 4 bases not matched to a gene; V was cut back by 4 bases and J by 6 bases.

CDR3 bases: TGTGCCAGCAGCCAAGATTTGTCAGGGGTCGGGGAGACCCAGTACTTC. It specifies CASSQDLSGVGETQYF. V is TRBV3-1 (or the pseudogene TRBV3-2) and J is TRBJ2-5; TRBD1 might be the D (6 bases). From germline, CDR1 is LGHDT and CDR2 YNNKEL (reference sequence). Trimming pared 0 bases from V and 5 bases from J, leaving 16 bases between. This CDR3 comprises 16 residues.

This clone was seen a few times. This chain connects TRBV27 to TRBJ2-7, with TRBD2 as a possible D gene (5 bases). Looked up from germline, CDR1 is MNHEY and CDR2 is SMNVEV (reference sequence). The CDR3 loop spans 13 amino acids. The V gene lost 0 bases and the J gene lost 6 bases, with 9 bases spanning the gap. CDR3 residues: CASSLSPGSEQYF. DNA of the CDR3: TGTGCCAGCAGTTTATCGCCGGGATCCGAGCAGTACTTC.

The V gene is TRBV5-1, the J gene TRBJ1-6; 7 bases map to TRBD1. The CDR3 loop spans 15 amino acids. The V gene's germline CDR1 is SGHRS and CDR2 YFSETQ. V shed 0 bases, J shed 8 bases, and the junction held 5 bases outside the gene matches. Here the CDR3 reads CASSLAGQVYSPLHF. The CDR3 DNA sequence: TGCGCCAGCAGCTTGGCCGGACAGGTGTATTCACCCCTCCACTTT. Full variable domain (outside the CDR3, taken from reference TRBV5-1 and TRBJ1-6): KAGVTQTPRYLIKTRGQQVTLSCSPISGHRSVSWYQQTPGQGLQFLFEYFSETQRNKGNFPGRFSGRQFSNSRSEMNVSTLELGDSALYLCASSLAGQVYSPLHFGNGTRLTVT.

The CDR3 region has the DNA TGCGCCAGCAGTCCGACAGGCAATCAGCCCCAGCATTTT. This encodes CASSPTGNQPQHF. V usage is TRBV5-1 and J usage is TRBJ1-5; D is possibly TRBD1 (5 bases). The V gene's germline CDR1 is SGHRS and CDR2 YFSETQ. This CDR3 contains 13 residues. Trimming took 5 bases from V and 2 from J, leaving 8 bases between them.